This TCR beta chain stems from a study of T cell clusters in autoimmune cytopenias. Looking at the study overall: A median of about 50,000 TRB reads per sample yielded a median approximately 2,300 distinct clonotypes.

Germline CDR1 and CDR2: MRHNA and SNTAGT. CDR3 length equals 14 residues. One tube held mixed TRB-A and TRB-B primer pools for touch-down PCR. For each CDR3 protein, TCRdb gives one entry from its re-call of the multiplex PCR reads, without DNA. The sample totals roughly 8,100 distinct CDR3 sequences. Each sample's input was roughly 230 ng genomic DNA, 38,000 or so genome equivalents. The rearrangement joins TRBV6-4 to TRBJ1-6. The sample consisted of peripheral blood. This TCR was sampled from a human donor with an autoimmune cytopenia or autoimmune hepatitis (not recorded which). The CDR3 reads CASSARLFDSPLHF.